The 30 T cell receptor beta chains below were found in one sample sequenced in a study of shared clonotypes between healthy human individuals. This table comes from immunoSEQ multiplex PCR, and its TCRdb copy is limited to in-frame clones, with some not included. Among 550,000 to 800,000 clones listed, about 74% were seen once. The sequencing sample was made of memory CD4+ T cells sorted from blood. Noted subset: CD45RA-negative fraction. These TCRs come from a woman aged 30 to 39 in good health.

The chain combines TRBV5-1 with TRBJ2-3; D gene uncertain. This CDR3 region has 13 residues. Germline V CDR1 and CDR2: SGHRS, YFSETQ. The germline V and J ends were trimmed by 7 bases and 0 bases, with 9 bases remaining between them. This CDR3 is CASRLSSTDTQYF. The CDR3 coding sequence is TGCGCCAGCCGTTTAAGTAGCACAGATACGCAGTATTTT.

The chain links TRBV20-1 to TRBJ1-2; D gene uncertain. The V gene's germline CDR1 is DFQATT and CDR2 SNEGSKA (reference sequence). V lost 5 bases, J lost 0 bases, and 4 bases lay in between. The CDR3 covers 11 residues. CDR3 DNA sequence: TGCAGTGCTGGAGCTAACTATGGCTACACCTTC. Translating it yields CSAGANYGYTF.

The rearrangement joins TRBV23-1 to TRBJ1-1; 7 bases match TRBD1. TRBV23-1 falls under the ORF class, with uncertain function. With 2 bases clipped from V and 5 bases from J, the junction kept 17 bases outside the gene matches. This CDR3 spans 18 amino acids. CDR3 sequence (DNA): TGCGCCAGCAGTCAACCGAAAAGACAGGGAGTACGGTGGACTGAAGCTTTCTTT. Its translation: CASSQPKRQGVRWTEAFF.

This clone was observed a few times. The V and J genes are TRBV4-2 and TRBJ2-1; perhaps TRBD2 as D (6 bases). V dropped 0 bases and J dropped 7 bases, with 13 bases sitting between them. The CDR3 sequence is 15 residues long. CDR1 is LGHNA, CDR2 YNFKEQ, per germline. This chain's CDR3 is CASSQDTGEVNEQFF. The CDR3 DNA reads TGTGCCAGCAGCCAAGATACGGGAGAGGTGAATGAGCAGTTCTTC.

V usage is TRBV7-3 and J usage is TRBJ1-5; 7 nucleotides match TRBD1. CDR3 length: 16 residues. The germline CDR1 and CDR2 sequences are SGHTA and FQGTGA. V trimming: 2 bases; J trimming: 1 base; junction bases outside the gene matches: 5. The CDR3 here is CASSLYRGRSNQPQHF. Here the CDR3 DNA reads TGTGCCAGCAGCTTATACAGGGGAAGGAGCAATCAGCCCCAGCATTTT.

This chain connects TRBV2 to TRBJ1-3; TRBD1 agrees at 11 bases. The CDR3 runs 15 residues. J was trimmed by 2 bases and V by 6 bases; bases with no gene match: 3. CDR1 SNHLY and CDR2 FYNNEI come from the germline V gene. CDR3 protein: CASSPGQGAGNTIYF. Here the CDR3 DNA reads TGTGCCAGCAGCCCGGGACAGGGGGCTGGAAACACCATATATTTT.

The gene calls are TRBV19 and TRBJ2-5; TRBD2 matches at 15 bases. Trimming cost V 3 bases and J 6 bases; bases outside gene matches: 8. This CDR3 contains 17 residues. Germline CDR1 and CDR2: LNHDA and SQIVND (reference sequence). As DNA, the CDR3 is TGTGCCAGTAGTATCGGCGGACTAGCGGGAGGGATAAAGACCCAGTACTTC. As protein: CASSIGGLAGGIKTQYF.

The chain carries TRBV25-1 and TRBJ1-1; no reliable D call. Between the trimmed V and J ends, which lost 2 bases and 7 bases, there was a span of 11 bases. Germline V gene data show CDR1 as MGHDK and CDR2 as SYGVNS. The CDR3 extends over 13 amino acids. This chain's CDR3 is CASSEHPEGEAFF. DNA for the CDR3: TGTGCCAGCAGTGAACACCCAGAAGGTGAAGCTTTCTTT.

V usage is TRBV10-1 and J usage is TRBJ2-5, with 11 bases fitting TRBD2. The CDR3 runs 15 residues. The germline gives CDR1 WNHNN, CDR2 SYGVQD (reference sequence). Trimming took 3 bases from V and 4 from J; bases not matched to a gene: 4. The DNA of the CDR3 is TGCGCCAGCAGTGATCAACTAGCGGGAGTAGAGACCCAGTACTTC. It translates to CASSDQLAGVETQYF.

This clone has ten or more counts. The gene calls are TRBV28 and TRBJ2-7; D gene unclear. Germline CDR1 is MDHEN and CDR2 is SYDVKM. The CDR3 is made up of 13 amino acids. With 2 bases removed from V and 6 bases from J, the gap between germline ends came to 11 bases. The CDR3: CASSLRERREQYF. The CDR3 DNA sequence: TGTGCCAGCAGTTTAAGGGAAAGACGCGAGCAGTACTTC.

V and J are TRBV2 and TRBJ2-7, with a tentative D call TRBD2 (5 bases). V was shortened by 8 bases and J by 0 bases, with 17 bases between the two germline ends. The length of the CDR3 is 15 residues. Per the germline V gene, CDR1 is SNHLY and CDR2 is FYNNEI. CDR3 DNA sequence: TGTGCCAGCTTAGATCCAGGAGGACCCTCCTACGAGCAGTACTTC. It encodes CASLDPGGPSYEQYF. Full variable domain (missing parts from reference TRBV2 and TRBJ2-7): EPEVTQTPSHQVTQMGQEVILRCVPISNHLYFYWYRQILGQKVEFLVSFYNNEISEKSEIFDDQFSVERPDGSNFTLKIRSTKLEDSAMYFCASLDPGGPSYEQYFGPGTRLTVT.

The CDR3 here is CASSPWGQDLEYF. The CDR3 DNA is TGTGCCAGCAGCCCGTGGGGACAGGATTTGGAGTACTTC. The chain joins TRBV5-6 to TRBJ2-7; 8 positions match TRBD1. Germline V gene sequence: CDR1 SGHDT, CDR2 YYEEEE. This CDR3 comprises 13 residues. Trimming removed 4 bases from V and 11 bases from J; junction bases left unmatched: 11.

The V and J genes are TRBV6-1 and TRBJ2-4, with a weak D call TRBD1 (7 bases). This CDR3 has 12 residues. Germline values: CDR1 MNHNS, CDR2 SASEGT. V was trimmed by 6 bases and J by 6 bases, leaving 9 bases between them. Here the CDR3 reads CASRQGGNIQYF. DNA for the CDR3: TGTGCCAGCAGGCAGGGGGGAAACATTCAGTACTTC.

The V gene is TRBV5-8, the J gene TRBJ1-1; a weak D match, TRBD1 (6 bases). Germline assignment: CDR1 SGHTS and CDR2 YDEGEE. The CDR3 covers 16 residues. The V end lost 2 bases, the J end lost 3 bases, and 17 bases lay between the germline ends. CDR3 region: CASSLLSWQGHTEAFF. DNA for the CDR3: TGTGCCAGCAGCTTACTATCGTGGCAGGGGCACACTGAAGCTTTCTTT.

The CDR3 coding sequence is TGTGCCAGCAGTCCCTGGACAGGGCGGGCCGGGGAGCTGTTTTTT. Amino acid sequence: CASSPWTGRAGELFF. V is TRBV27 and J is TRBJ2-2; 8 bases are a match to TRBD1. The germline CDR1 and CDR2 sequences are MNHEY and SMNVEV (reference sequence). The CDR3 is made up of 15 amino acids. With V trimmed by 5 bases and J by 6 bases, 8 bases remained unmatched.

This clone has only a few counts. The rearrangement links TRBV10-3 to TRBJ1-1; 7 bases line up with TRBD1. From germline, CDR1 is ENHRY and CDR2 SYGVKD. Trimming cost V 7 bases and J 10 bases; bases outside gene matches: 3. CDR3 length: 10 residues. This CDR3 is CAITDRVAFF. In nucleotides, the CDR3 is TGTGCCATCACTGACAGGGTAGCTTTCTTT.

This clone was seen ten or more times. This chain connects TRBV2 to TRBJ2-2; D assignment may be TRBD1 or TRBD2 (5 bases each). CDR1 and CDR2 (germline): SNHLY, FYNNEI. The CDR3 runs to 14 residues. V dropped 3 bases and J dropped 3 bases, with 8 bases sitting between them. The CDR3 nucleotides are TGTGCCAGCAGTGATCTGGGGGACACCGGGGAGCTGTTTTTT. Translation gives CASSDLGDTGELFF.

This rearrangement joins TRBV14 to TRBJ2-5; D is perhaps TRBD1 (5 bases). There are 15 residues in the CDR3. Germline values: CDR1 SGHDN, CDR2 FVKESK. The V gene lost 4 bases and the J gene lost 5 bases, with 17 bases spanning the gap. CDR3: CASSRRGRVAETQYF. The CDR3, as DNA: TGTGCCAGCAGCCGCCGTGGCAGGGTTGCGGAGACCCAGTACTTC. The whole variable domain, remainder taken from reference TRBV14 and TRBJ2-5, is EAGVTQFPSHSVIEKGQTVTLRCDPISGHDNLYWYRRVMGKEIKFLLHFVKESKQDESGMPNNRFLAERTGGTYSTLKVQPAELEDSGVYFCASSRRGRVAETQYFGPGTRLLVL.

This clone was found once. V and J are TRBV7-8 and TRBJ2-5, with TRBD1 matching 9 bases. With V trimmed by 2 bases and J by 4 bases, 5 bases remained unmatched. The CDR3 has 15 amino acids. Looked up from germline, CDR1 is SGHVS and CDR2 is FQNEAQ. As DNA, the CDR3 is TGTGCCAGCAGCTTATGGGACAGGGTGGGAGAGACCCAGTACTTC. Protein product: CASSLWDRVGETQYF.

The genes are TRBV28 and TRBJ2-1; 10 nucleotides line up with TRBD2. CDR1 and CDR2 from the germline V gene are MDHEN and SYDVKM. CDR3 size: 19 residues. The trim removed 5 bases at V and 0 bases at J, leaving 13 bases unmatched. CDR3 amino acids: CASSGPGLAYTSSYNEQFF. The CDR3 nucleotides are TGTGCCAGCAGTGGACCGGGACTAGCGTATACTAGCTCCTACAATGAGCAGTTCTTC.

The V and J genes are TRBV5-4 and TRBJ2-4, with D unclear. The germline gives CDR1 SGHNT, CDR2 YYREEE (reference sequence). CDR3 length: 15 residues. V was pared by 3 bases and J by 0 bases, with 10 bases between. CDR3 protein: CASSSSQLAKNIQYF. CDR3 bases: TGTGCCAGCAGCTCGTCGCAACTAGCCAAAAACATTCAGTACTTC. The full variable domain, with the rest looked up from reference TRBV5-4 and TRBJ2-4, is ETGVTQSPTHLIKTRGQQVTLRCSSQSGHNTVSWYQQALGQGPQFIFQYYREEENGRGNFPPRFSGLQFPNYSSELNVNALELDDSALYLCASSSSQLAKNIQYFGAGTRLSVL.

Many counts were recorded for this clone. The J gene is TRBJ1-2, the V gene TRBV14; D gene unclear. Trimming removed 4 bases from V and 2 bases from J, with 8 bases in between. There are 13 residues in the CDR3. Germline V lookup: CDR1 SGHDN, CDR2 FVKESK. CDR3 region: CASSPSPNYGYTF. The CDR3 DNA is TGTGCCAGCAGCCCATCCCCAAACTATGGCTACACCTTC.

The V call is TRBV6-1, the J call TRBJ2-1, with 7 bases identical to TRBD2. CDR3 length: 16 residues. The germline V gene has CDR1 MNHNS and CDR2 SASEGT. The V segment lost 2 bases and the J segment 1 base; nucleotides outside the gene matches: 5. The CDR3 here is CASSERVAGSYNEQFF. In nucleotides, the CDR3 is TGTGCCAGCAGTGAAAGGGTAGCGGGTTCCTACAATGAGCAGTTCTTC.

A few counts support this clone. The chain links TRBV6-6 to TRBJ1-1; D gene ambiguous. The CDR3 is 14 amino acids. Germline CDR1 MNHNY, CDR2 SVGAGI (reference sequence). V dropped 0 bases and J dropped 3 bases, with 8 bases sitting between them. CDR3 in DNA: TGTGCCAGCAGTTACTCCGGACTGGACACTGAAGCTTTCTTT. Its translation: CASSYSGLDTEAFF.

V is TRBV28 and J is TRBJ2-7; 9 positions match TRBD1. V gave up 8 bases and J gave up 3 bases; unmatched junction bases: 5. The CDR3 consists of 13 residues. The germline CDR1 and CDR2 sequences are MDHEN and SYDVKM. The CDR3 is CASEPGQGYEQYF. CDR3 sequence (DNA): TGTGCCAGCGAACCGGGACAGGGCTACGAGCAGTACTTC.

The CDR3 DNA reads as TGTGCCAGTAGTCCCGGGGAAATAGGAATTTATGGCTACACCTTC. It codes for CASSPGEIGIYGYTF. This chain joins TRBV19 and TRBJ1-2; D ambiguous. The CDR3 totals 15 residues. V was cut by 5 bases and J by 5 bases, with 18 bases left in between. Per the germline V gene, CDR1 is LNHDA and CDR2 is SQIVND (reference sequence).

This chain uses TRBV27 with TRBJ2-7; TRBD2 agrees at 11 bases. The CDR3 totals 17 residues. CDR1 MNHEY and CDR2 SMNVEV come from the germline V gene (reference sequence). Losses at the gene ends were 5 bases for V and 5 bases for J; bases not matched to a gene: 14. CDR3 nucleotide sequence: TGTGCCAGCAGTCCATTCCTACTTAGCGGGAGGGTCCACGAGCAGTACTTC. It specifies CASSPFLLSGRVHEQYF.

The rearrangement links TRBV7-2 to TRBJ2-7, with D unclear. The V and J ends lost 2 bases and 2 bases respectively, with 7 bases between them. This CDR3 comprises 13 residues. From germline, CDR1 is SGHTA and CDR2 FQGNSA. The CDR3 loop is CASSLPGTYEQYF. CDR3 sequence (DNA): TGTGCCAGCAGCTTACCGGGTACCTACGAGCAGTACTTC.

This clone showed up just a few times. The chain employs TRBV5-1 and TRBJ1-3; a weak D match, TRBD1 (6 bases). The CDR3 loop spans 16 amino acids. Trimming removed 7 bases at V and 0 bases at J, with 17 bases between. Per germline, CDR1 SGHRS and CDR2 YFSETQ. CDR3 coding DNA: TGCGCCAGCCGCAGGACAGTTACGAGCTCTGGAAACACCATATATTTT. As protein: CASRRTVTSSGNTIYF.

This clone was observed once. The rearrangement joins TRBV28 to TRBJ2-7, with D perhaps matching TRBD1 (6 bases). The V and J ends lost 7 bases and 2 bases respectively, with 15 bases between them. Germline CDR1 and CDR2: MDHEN and SYDVKM. The CDR3 contains 14 residues. The CDR3 reads CASNPRTETYEQYF. In DNA form, the CDR3 reads TGTGCCAGCAACCCTCGGACAGAGACCTACGAGCAGTACTTC.